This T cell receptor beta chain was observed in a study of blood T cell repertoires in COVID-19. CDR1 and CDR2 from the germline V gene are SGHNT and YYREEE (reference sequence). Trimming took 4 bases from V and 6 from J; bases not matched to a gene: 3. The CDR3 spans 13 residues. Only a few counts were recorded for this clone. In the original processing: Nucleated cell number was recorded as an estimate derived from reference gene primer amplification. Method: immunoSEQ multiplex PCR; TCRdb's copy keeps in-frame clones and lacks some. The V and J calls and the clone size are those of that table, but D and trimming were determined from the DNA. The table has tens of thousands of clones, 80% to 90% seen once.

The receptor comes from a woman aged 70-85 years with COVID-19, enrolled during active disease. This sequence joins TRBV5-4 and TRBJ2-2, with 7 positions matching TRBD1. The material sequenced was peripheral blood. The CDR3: CASSTQGSGELFF. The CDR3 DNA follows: TGTGCCAGCAGCACACAGGGGTCCGGGGAGCTGTTTTTT.